The subject of this entry is one T cell receptor (beta chain). Its antigen is unknown. There are no base qualities to consult, and no much larger clone falls within one base. Counted from cysteine to phenylalanine, this CDR3 has 13 amino acids. Only the CDR3 part of the read is kept: 39 bases, read in frame from the first base. Trimmed from V: 3 bases; trimmed from J: 6 bases; junction bases lacking a gene match: 3. In the germline V gene, CDR1 corresponds to SGHRS and CDR2 to YFSETQ. The data originate from a study of blood T cell repertoires in COVID-19 (dated by TCRdb to 2019 to 2021). Background for the entire study: Collaborator samples came from the United States, Italy and Spain and covered acute and convalescent phases of COVID-19. The prospective study material was composed of cDNA or gDNA derived from T cells, B-cell-depleted T cells, or PBMCs. Deeply sampled blood TCRbeta repertoires from subjects exposed to, actively infected with, or recovered from COVID-19 were included in the dataset. The repertoires were made available in a free public database intended to serve as a resource for research on the immune response to SARS-CoV-2. Samples came from the ongoing ImmuneRACE study (first 160 participants) plus 1,254 subjects from 6 global collaborators. Sample metadata almost always included a de-identified subject ID, COVID-19 status, age in years and sex. Where available, HLA class I and class II types were obtained from metadata supplied by the sample provider rather than from assay-based typing. General study outcomes and caveats: The quantity of clinical and demographic metadata differed by source and by participant and was supplied without curation.

TCRbeta CDR3 regions were amplified from genomic DNA by means of the immunoSEQ Assay, a bias-controlled multiplex PCR. In the paper's pipeline: Within the assay, amplification of reference gene primers was used to estimate how many nucleated cells each sample contained. Sequence reads were collapsed and filtered to measure the absolute abundance of every unique TCRbeta CDR3 rearrangement. Productive Simpson clonality was computed per sample as the square root of Simpson's diversity index over productive rearrangements. TCRdb holds this immuneACCESS table with in-frame rearrangements only. Some clones are missing; in checked studies, unresolved V genes explain under half, and the rest has no known cause. V, J and clone size are those of that table, while D and trimming were read from the DNA. In this sample the table shows hundreds of thousands of clones, approximately 89% of which occur a single time. Of the sample, 2.5% to 3.5% falls within the top ten clones.

Enrolling through a virtual design, the prospective study's participants ranged in age from roughly 18 to 100 years and lived across roughly 23 United States geographic areas. Cohort assignment in the prospective study relied on participant-reported clinical history from a screening survey and a study questionnaire. Exposed participants were defined as having been in contact with someone with a PCR-confirmed or clinician-diagnosed COVID-19 case within 2 weeks of study entry. Each participant in the prospective study had whole blood, serum and a nasopharyngeal or oropharyngeal swab collected by mobile phlebotomists. Over an approximately 2-month period, participants in the prospective study had the option of providing additional blood draws and questionnaires. Before DNA extraction, blood samples from the prospective study were shipped at room temperature or frozen.

The rearranged segments are TRBV5-1 and TRBJ2-3, and 8 junction bases match TRBD1. The sample was PBMCs or T cells enriched from blood (not recorded which). The origin of this receptor is a woman in her fifties or sixties who had been exposed to COVID-19. The base sequence is TGCGCCAGCAGCTCGACAGGGGAGGATACGCAGTATTTT. It translates as CASSSTGEDTQYF.